The clone carrying this T cell receptor beta chain was seen many times. The target antigen is unknown. The CDR3 sequence is 15 residues long. Germline trimming cut 4 bases from V and 10 bases from J; bases unmatched to any gene: 13. The germline CDR1 and CDR2 sequences are SGHRS and YFSETQ. The data were obtained in a study of human T cells and chemical hapten exposure. What the library attached to individual cDNA molecules were unique molecular identifiers. In TCRdb, the RACE reads were re-called with MiXCR into one record per CDR3 protein. Of 350,000 to 400,000 distinct CDR3 sequences listed, roughly 5% were seen once; the top ten hold 2.5% to 3%. The time point denotes: pre-sensitization, week 0. Treatment specified: therapeutic diphenylcyclopropenone sensitization with weekly scalp DPC. At patch-test visits, sampling came before the patch test. Study-wide findings and caveats: Compared to controls, expanded TCRs made significantly more large clusters of similar CDR3s.

The source material was whole blood, sampled in connection with sensitization to the hapten diphenylcyclopropenone (DPC). The V gene is TRBV5-1, the J gene TRBJ1-2; 10 bases align to TRBD1. The receptor was derived from a woman in her forties or fifties with alopecia areata. Some clones in this sample may be carry-over from other donors' samples. This CDR3 reads CASSPTTGQGSSYTF. CDR3 in DNA: TGCGCCAGCAGCCCCACGACGGGACAGGGGTCCTCCTACACCTTC.